The 9 T cell receptor beta chains given below trace back to one sample, sequenced in a study of glioma-infiltrating T cells. Amplification of TCR alpha and beta CDR3 regions from RNA used iRepertoire nested multiplex PCR. Each CDR3 protein gets one entry after TCRdb re-called the multiplex PCR reads with MiXCR. The table lists some 100,000 distinct CDR3 sequences, less than 30% of them singletons, with 35% in the top ten. Sequencing used glioma tissue, nonneoplastic brain tissue, or PBMCs (not recorded which). The receptor set was obtained from a human donor with low-grade glioma or glioblastoma, undergoing nonglioma brain surgery, or in good health (not recorded which).

The sample holds many counts of this clonotype. V is TRBV7-2 and J is TRBJ1-1; D remains ambiguous. CDR3 length equals 15 residues. Germline V lookup: CDR1 SGHTA, CDR2 FQGNSA. V shed 2 bases and J shed 0 bases, with 10 bases lying between them. The CDR3 region is CASSLSPAMNTEAFF. In nucleotides, the CDR3 is TGTGCCAGCAGCTTAAGTCCAGCCATGAACACTGAAGCTTTCTTT.

This clonotype was counted a few times. The chain employs TRBV19 and TRBJ2-1, with 12 positions matching TRBD1. J lost 1 base, V lost 5 bases, and 6 bases had no gene match. Germline V lookup: CDR1 LNHDA, CDR2 SQIVND (reference sequence). The CDR3 is 17 residues long. The CDR3 protein is CASSALGQGASYNEQFF. CDR3 nucleotides: TGTGCCAGTAGTGCCCTGGGACAGGGGGCTTCCTACAATGAGCAGTTCTTC.

V is TRBV7-9 and J is TRBJ2-1; a possible D gene is TRBD1 (6 bases). Germline CDR1 SEHNR, CDR2 FQNEAQ (reference sequence). V shed 4 bases and J shed 16 bases, with 17 bases lying between them. CDR3 size: 12 residues. In DNA form, the CDR3 reads TGTGCCAGCAGCTCATCAGCGGACAGTCATTTCTTC. This translates into CASSSSADSHFF.

On this clonotype itself: The CDR3 does not close with the conserved phenylalanine or tryptophan, likely indicating a read error. The J gene is TRBJ1-1, the V gene TRBV6-1; D ambiguous. This CDR3 region has 12 residues. V gave up 4 bases and J gave up 6 bases, with 9 bases separating them. The germline CDR1 and CDR2 sequences are MNHNS and SASEGT. CDR3 sequence (DNA): TGTGCCAGCAGTGGGCCTCGGTCTGAAGCTTTCCTT. It codes for CASSGPRSEAFL.

This clonotype came up many times. The chain couples TRBV19 to TRBJ1-2; D gene ambiguous. The ends were cut back, 1 base at V and 2 bases at J, with 8 bases in the middle. This CDR3 contains 14 residues. CDR1 and CDR2 from the germline V gene are LNHDA and SQIVND (reference sequence). For the CDR3, the DNA is TGTGCCAGTAGTATAGGATTCGCGAACTATGGCTACACCTTC. Translating it yields CASSIGFANYGYTF.

There are many counts of this clonotype. V usage is TRBV10-2 and J usage is TRBJ2-3; no definite D call. CDR3 length: 12 amino acids. The V gene's germline CDR1 is WSHSY and CDR2 SAAADI. V lost 3 bases and J 5 bases, leaving 6 bases between the germline ends. DNA for the CDR3: TGCGCCAGCAGTGACCTTGGAGATACGCAGTATTTT. This sequence encodes CASSDLGDTQYF.

This clonotype was detected many times. The J gene is TRBJ2-7, the V gene TRBV7-2, with a possible D match to TRBD2 (5 bases). This CDR3 region has 16 residues. Germline V gene data show CDR1 as SGHTA and CDR2 as FQGNSA. V was cut by 1 base and J by 3 bases, with 16 bases left in between. In nucleotides, the CDR3 is TGTGCCAGCAGCTTAGACTCTAGCCTAAGTAACTACGAGCAGTACTTC. Protein product: CASSLDSSLSNYEQYF.

This clonotype came up many times. The chain recombines TRBV7-3 with TRBJ1-6; tentatively, D is TRBD1 (6 bases). The V gene's germline CDR1 is SGHTA and CDR2 FQGTGA. The germline V and J ends were trimmed by 6 bases and 7 bases, with 16 bases remaining between them. There are 15 residues in the CDR3. The CDR3 loop is CASSPQGQPNSPLHF. The CDR3 DNA reads as TGTGCCAGCAGTCCGCAAGGACAGCCAAATTCACCCCTCCACTTT. Supplemented by reference TRBV7-3 and TRBJ1-6, the full variable domain reads GAGVSQTPSNKVTEKGKYVELRCDPISGHTALYWYRQSLGQGPEFLIYFQGTGAADDSGLPNDRFFAVRPEGSVSTLKIQRTERGDSAVYLCASSPQGQPNSPLHFGNGTRLTVT.

This clonotype was detected ten times or more. This chain connects TRBV7-9 to TRBJ1-2; 8 nucleotides align to TRBD1. V lost 7 bases to trimming and J lost 4 bases; unmatched junction nucleotides: 8. CDR1 is SEHNR and CDR2 is FQNEAQ in the germline V gene (reference sequence). The CDR3 extends over 14 amino acids. The DNA of the CDR3 is TGTGCCAGCACCCGGGACAGGCCTATCTATGGCTACACCTTC. This encodes CASTRDRPIYGYTF. Using reference TRBV7-9 and TRBJ1-2 for the parts outside the CDR3, the full variable domain is DTGVSQNPRHKITKRGQNVTFRCDPISEHNRLYWYRQTLGQGPEFLTYFQNEAQLEKSRLLSDRFSAERPKGSFSTLEIQRTEQGDSAMYLCASTRDRPIYGYTFGSGTRLTVV.